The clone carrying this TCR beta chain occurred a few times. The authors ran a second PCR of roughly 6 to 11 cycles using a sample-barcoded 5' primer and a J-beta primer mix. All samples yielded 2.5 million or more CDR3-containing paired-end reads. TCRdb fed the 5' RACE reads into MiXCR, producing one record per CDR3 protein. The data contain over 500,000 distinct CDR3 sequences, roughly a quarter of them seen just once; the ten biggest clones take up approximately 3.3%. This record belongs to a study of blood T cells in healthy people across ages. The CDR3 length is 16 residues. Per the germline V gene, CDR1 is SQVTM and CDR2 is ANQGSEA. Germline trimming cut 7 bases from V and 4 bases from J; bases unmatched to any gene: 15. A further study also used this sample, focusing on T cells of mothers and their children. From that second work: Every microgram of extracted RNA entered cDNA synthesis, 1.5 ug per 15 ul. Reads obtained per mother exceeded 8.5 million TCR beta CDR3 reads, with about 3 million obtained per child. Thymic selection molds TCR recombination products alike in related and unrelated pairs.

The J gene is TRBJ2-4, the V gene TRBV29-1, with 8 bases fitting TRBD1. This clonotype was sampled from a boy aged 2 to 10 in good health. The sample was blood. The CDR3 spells CSAKRTGPLSKNIQYF. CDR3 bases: TGCAGCGCAAAGCGGACAGGGCCCCTTTCAAAAAACATTCAGTACTTC.